The 17 T cell receptor beta chains below were found in one sample sequenced in a study of shared clonotypes between healthy human individuals. Assay: immunoSEQ multiplex PCR; the TCRdb copy retains only in-frame clones and omits some. The repertoire holds approximately 2.5 million clones, with roughly 93% as singletons. Source material: naive CD4+ T cells from PBMCs. The subset: CD45RA+ positively selected. The origin of the receptors is a man between 18 and 29 years old in good health. Some clones in this sample may be carry-over from other donors' samples.

This chain connects TRBV18 to TRBJ1-2, with D perhaps matching TRBD1 (5 bases). The CDR3 loop spans 13 amino acids. Germline CDR1 and CDR2: KGHSH and LQKENI. Deletions cut 2 bases from V and 7 bases from J, with 11 bases between. CDR3 sequence reads: CASSPTQGSGYTF. CDR3 DNA sequence: TGTGCCAGCTCACCAACCCAGGGCTCTGGCTACACCTTC.

J is TRBJ2-2 and V is TRBV21-1. TRBV21-1 is a pseudogene segment. The CDR3 runs 15 residues. The CDR3 DNA reads TGTGCCAGCAGCAACTCCGGAACCAACACCGGGGAGCTGTTTTTT. Translation gives CASSNSGTNTGELFF.

The V and J genes are TRBV27 and TRBJ1-3, with 7 bases that match TRBD1. The ends lost 5 bases at V and 0 bases at J; junction bases unmatched: 10. The germline V gene has CDR1 MNHEY and CDR2 SMNVEV (reference sequence). The CDR3 has 17 residues. CDR3 sequence: CASSKGGTESSGNTIYF. DNA of the CDR3: TGTGCCAGCAGTAAGGGGGGGACAGAAAGCTCTGGAAACACCATATATTTT.

The gene calls are TRBV27 and TRBJ1-3, with a tentative D call TRBD1 (6 bases). Germline values: CDR1 MNHEY, CDR2 SMNVEV (reference sequence). This CDR3 has 18 amino acids. Trimming removed 3 bases at V and 3 bases at J, with 21 bases between. CDR3 bases: TGTGCCAGCAGTTTGAGACAGGCGCGAGGAGGACATGGAAACACCATATATTTT. It is translated as CASSLRQARGGHGNTIYF.

The V and J genes are TRBV11-2 and TRBJ1-1, with TRBD1 identical over 8 bases. With 1 base clipped from V and 8 bases from J, the junction kept 3 bases outside the gene matches. This CDR3 has 13 residues. Germline V lookup: CDR1 SGHAT, CDR2 FQNNGV. The CDR3 coding sequence is TGTGCCAGCAGCTTAGCAGGGGGCGGGGAAGCTTTCTTT. Translated: CASSLAGGGEAFF. Combining the CDR3 with reference TRBV11-2 and TRBJ1-1 gives the whole variable domain EAGVAQSPRYKIIEKRQSVAFWCNPISGHATLYWYQQILGQGPKLLIQFQNNGVVDDSQLPKDRFSAERLKGVDSTLKIQPAKLEDSAVYLCASSLAGGGEAFFGQGTRLTVV.

This clone was recorded only once. The chain recombines TRBV14 with TRBJ2-7; D gene unclear. Between the trimmed V and J ends, which lost 4 bases and 4 bases, there was a span of 14 bases. CDR1 SGHDN and CDR2 FVKESK come from the germline V gene. The CDR3 sequence is 14 residues long. DNA for the CDR3: TGTGCCAGCAGCCCCCCCGCGGCCCCTTACGAGCAGTACTTC. Encoded protein: CASSPPAAPYEQYF.

The rearrangement joins TRBV13 to TRBJ2-1; TRBD2 agrees at 13 bases. The CDR3 runs to 17 residues. The V gene's germline CDR1 is PRHDT and CDR2 FYEKMQ (reference sequence). The trim removed 5 bases at V and 9 bases at J, leaving 13 bases unmatched. The CDR3 DNA is TGTGCCAGCAGCCAACGCCCTGGACTAGCGGGAGAGATTGAGCAGTTCTTC. It yields the protein CASSQRPGLAGEIEQFF. The variable domain in full, with the rest retrieved from reference TRBV13 and TRBJ2-1, is AAGVIQSPRHLIKEKRETATLKCYPIPRHDTVYWYQQGPGQDPQFLISFYEKMQSDKGSIPDRFSAQQFSDYHSELNMSSLELGDSALYFCASSQRPGLAGEIEQFFGPGTRLTVL.

Only one count was recorded for this clone. Mismatch with germline at one junction end may stem from a read error. Other DNA sequences in the same sample also yield this CDR3. V is TRBV7-9 and J is TRBJ2-2; the D is unclear. CDR1 and CDR2 from the germline V gene are SEHNR and FQNEAQ (reference sequence). The CDR3 is made up of 16 amino acids. The CDR3 sequence is CASSLDFSSNTGELFF. The CDR3 coding sequence is TGTGCCAGCAGCTTAGACTTTTCGTCGAACACCGGAGAGCTGTTTTTT.

The V and J genes are TRBV30 and TRBJ2-1; TRBD2 agrees at 9 bases. Trimming removed 1 base from V and 7 bases from J; junction bases left unmatched: 5. The V gene's germline CDR1 is GTSNPN and CDR2 SVGIG (reference sequence). The CDR3 is 14 residues long. The CDR3 DNA is TGTGCCTGGAGTGGTAGCGGGAGTCGTAATGAGCAGTTCTTC. Translating it yields CAWSGSGSRNEQFF.

This clone was detected a few times. The chain has TRBV2 and TRBJ1-5, with 7 bases aligning to TRBD1. Germline values: CDR1 SNHLY, CDR2 FYNNEI. The length of the CDR3 is 15 residues. Trimming at V came to 6 bases and at J to 4 bases, leaving 9 bases not matched to a gene. Written as DNA, the CDR3 is TGTGCCAGCAGAGGGTCGACAGGGTCTAATCAGCCCCAGCATTTT. Protein product: CASRGSTGSNQPQHF.

This chain joins TRBV28 and TRBJ2-2; D uncertain. Germline V gene sequence: CDR1 MDHEN, CDR2 SYDVKM. V shed 5 bases and J shed 9 bases, with 19 bases lying between them. This CDR3 contains 15 residues. This chain's CDR3 is CASSPNWGRPRELFF. As DNA, the CDR3 is TGTGCCAGCAGTCCGAATTGGGGTAGACCTCGGGAGCTGTTTTTT. The full variable domain, in which reference TRBV28 and TRBJ2-2 provide the parts outside the CDR3, is DVKVTQSSRYLVKRTGEKVFLECVQDMDHENMFWYRQDPGLGLRLIYFSYDVKMKEKGDIPEGYSVSREKKERFSLILESASTNQTSMYLCASSPNWGRPRELFFGEGSRLTVL.

The gene calls are TRBV5-6 and TRBJ2-7; 7 bases agree with TRBD1. Per germline, CDR1 SGHDT and CDR2 YYEEEE. With V trimmed by 5 bases and J by 4 bases, 12 bases remained unmatched. The CDR3 spans 15 residues. CDR3 residues: CASSSDRVTRYEQYF. Written as DNA, the CDR3 is TGTGCCAGCAGTTCTGACAGGGTCACTCGATACGAGCAGTACTTC.

The chain combines TRBV29-1 with TRBJ1-2; TRBD1 agrees at 7 bases. CDR1 and CDR2 from the germline V gene are SQVTM and ANQGSEA. The CDR3 is 17 amino acids. Trimming removed 4 bases from V and 2 bases from J; junction bases left unmatched: 16. The CDR3 DNA follows: TGCAGCGTTGGCGGGGCCGACTTAAACAGGGGAAACTATGGCTACACCTTC. Translating it yields CSVGGADLNRGNYGYTF.

This chain uses TRBV28 with TRBJ2-7; D not certain. Per the germline V gene, CDR1 is MDHEN and CDR2 is SYDVKM. V was cut by 5 bases and J by 6 bases, with 14 bases left in between. The CDR3 sequence is 13 residues long. The CDR3 sequence is CASSPHDTFEQYF. CDR3 in DNA: TGTGCCAGCAGTCCCCATGACACGTTCGAGCAGTACTTC.

The rearrangement uses TRBV19 and TRBJ2-2, with D perhaps assigned TRBD1 or TRBD2 (5 bases each). CDR3 size: 16 residues. CDR1 LNHDA and CDR2 SQIVND come from the germline V gene (reference sequence). Deletions cut 4 bases from V and 7 bases from J, with 19 bases between. CDR3 sequence (DNA): TGTGCCAGTAGTAAAGGAGCACAGGCGGGCGGCGGGGAGCTGTTTTTT. This encodes CASSKGAQAGGGELFF.

J is TRBJ2-3 and V is TRBV7-2; D tentatively fits TRBD1 or TRBD2 (5 bases each). CDR1 is SGHTA, CDR2 FQGNSA, per germline. There are 15 residues in the CDR3. Trimming took 4 bases from V and 4 from J, leaving 15 bases between them. CDR3 sequence reads: CASSSRRDLSDTQYF. Written as DNA, the CDR3 is TGTGCCAGCAGCTCGAGACGGGACCTTTCAGATACGCAGTATTTT.

This clone has only a few counts. J is TRBJ1-2 and V is TRBV7-8; D may be TRBD1 (6 bases). Trimming left V 5 bases short and J 6 bases short, with 10 bases between. This CDR3 comprises 12 residues. Germline CDR1 reads SGHVS; CDR2 reads FQNEAQ. The CDR3 loop reads CASSRKGDGYTF. In DNA form, the CDR3 reads TGTGCCAGCAGCCGCAAGGGGGATGGCTACACCTTC.